This record looks at one TCR beta chain sequence and its context. Antigen specificity is unknown. The data originate from a study of T cell responses to AZD1222 COVID-19 vaccine. Study-wide points: After two AZD1222 doses, spike-specific TCR breadth and depth rose versus day 0. The donor cohort was predominantly white British with a female majority, and clonal diversity may have been underestimated. Unmutated variant regions are reportedly targeted by nearly half of spike-specific TCRs.

Second doses that came at about 4 or about 12 weeks were put together. The table came from immunoSEQ multiplex PCR; TCRdb's copy has only in-frame clones and leaves some out. The sample contains about 160,000 clones, about nine tenths of which appear only once. This sequence was found in an adult who received the AZD1222 COVID-19 vaccine. The sequenced sample was peripheral blood, obtained 28 days after the second AZD1222 dose.

The CDR3, as DNA: TGTGCCAGCAGCTCGCGGGAGGGCCTTAGTGAGCAGTTCTTC. It codes for CASSSREGLSEQFF. V usage is TRBV9 and J usage is TRBJ2-1, with 9 bases aligning to TRBD2. The CDR3 spans 14 residues. CDR1 is SGDLS and CDR2 is YYNGEE in the germline V gene. The V gene end was trimmed by 4 bases and the J gene end by 9 bases; junction bases not matched to a gene: 8.